The sequence of this T cell receptor beta chain was determined in a study of shared clonotypes between healthy human individuals. Study as a whole: Per-donor plates numbered three CD4 naive, three CD4 memory, two CD8 naive and one CD8 memory.

CDR1 and CDR2 (germline): SEHNR, FQNEAQ (reference sequence). The germline V and J ends were trimmed by 2 bases and 3 bases, with 5 bases remaining between them. CDR3 size: 13 residues. The input for sorted-subset replicate PCRs was 200 ng DNA, around 30,000 T cell genomes. As handled by the study authors: Filtering differed, since immunoSEQ gave only junction sequences and no quality scores. Here immunoSEQ multiplex PCR was the method, and the copy in TCRdb shows in-frame clones only, minus some. Clonal size and the V and J genes are those of that table, whereas D and trimming came from the DNA. The table includes approximately 2.4 million clones, almost 96% detected once. All donors were Caucasian adults living in Nashville, Tennessee.

What was sequenced was naive CD4+ T cells sorted from blood. As for subset: CD45RA+ positively selected. The receptor's source is a man between 18 and 35 years old in good health. The chain recombines TRBV7-9 with TRBJ1-5; D remains ambiguous. The CDR3 here is CASSLMDNQPQHF. The CDR3 bases are TGTGCCAGCAGCTTAATGGACAATCAGCCCCAGCATTTT. Filled out from reference TRBV7-9 and TRBJ1-5, the complete variable domain reads DTGVSQNPRHKITKRGQNVTFRCDPISEHNRLYWYRQTLGQGPEFLTYFQNEAQLEKSRLLSDRFSAERPKGSFSTLEIQRTEQGDSAMYLCASSLMDNQPQHFGDGTRLSIL.